The 26 T cell receptor beta chains presented below share a single source sample, sequenced in a study of blood T cell repertoires in COVID-19. Libraries were prepared by immunoSEQ multiplex PCR; TCRdb keeps only in-frame clonotypes and omits some of them. This sample has about 89,000 clones, with 80% found just once. The sample consisted of peripheral blood. Source of these receptors: a woman older than 75 with acute or convalescent COVID-19.

This clone was counted a single time. This chain links TRBV19 with TRBJ1-4, with a tentative D call TRBD1 (6 bases). V lost 3 bases to trimming and J lost 11 bases, with 10 bases between them. This CDR3 has 12 residues. The germline V gene encodes CDR1 LNHDA and CDR2 SQIVND (reference sequence). CDR3: CASSMTGPKLFF. The CDR3 DNA reads as TGTGCCAGTAGTATGACAGGTCCCAAACTGTTTTTT.

This sequence joins TRBV19 and TRBJ2-7; D possibly corresponds to TRBD2 (6 bases). CDR1 LNHDA and CDR2 SQIVND come from the germline V gene (reference sequence). The CDR3 is 15 residues long. Trimming shortened V by 3 bases and J by 0 bases, and 12 bases separated the two germline ends. CDR3 in DNA: TGTGCCAGTAGTATTGGGGGGTTTAGCTCCTACGAGCAGTACTTC. This gives the protein CASSIGGFSSYEQYF.

V gene TRBV15 combines with J gene TRBJ1-1; 12 bases are a match to TRBD1. CDR1 LNHNV and CDR2 YYDKDF come from the germline V gene (reference sequence). CDR3 size: 20 residues. J lost 0 bases, V lost 0 bases, and 11 bases had no gene match. Written as DNA, the CDR3 is TGTGCCACCAGCAGAGACCCAGTCCGGGACAGGGGGCGCGTGAACACTGAAGCTTTCTTT. Protein sequence: CATSRDPVRDRGRVNTEAFF.

The sample holds a few counts of this clone. The gene calls are TRBV27 and TRBJ1-5; weak D call: TRBD1 (5 bases). The CDR3 is 16 amino acids. Trimming removed 7 bases from V and 4 bases from J, with 20 bases in between. From germline, CDR1 is MNHEY and CDR2 SMNVEV (reference sequence). CDR3 in amino acids: CASTAKARAPNQPQHF. CDR3 coding DNA: TGTGCCAGCACCGCAAAGGCCAGGGCCCCTAATCAGCCCCAGCATTTT.

The V and J genes are TRBV7-2 and TRBJ2-7, with TRBD2 matching 13 bases. J lost 6 bases, V lost 5 bases, and 10 bases had no gene match. Germline V gene sequence: CDR1 SGHTA, CDR2 FQGNSA. This CDR3 is 16 amino acids long. CDR3 loop: CASSLLGLAGVAEQYF. The CDR3 DNA reads as TGTGCCAGCAGCCTCCTCGGACTAGCGGGAGTTGCCGAGCAGTACTTC. The whole variable domain, remainder taken from reference TRBV7-2 and TRBJ2-7, is GAGVSQSPSNKVTEKGKDVELRCDPISGHTALYWYRQSLGQGLEFLIYFQGNSAPDKSGLPSDRFSAERTGGSVSTLTIQRTQQEDSAVYLCASSLLGLAGVAEQYFGPGTRLTVT.

This chain links TRBV2 with TRBJ2-7; 9 nucleotides line up with TRBD2. CDR1 and CDR2 (germline): SNHLY, FYNNEI. CDR3 length equals 16 residues. V shed 6 bases and J 0 bases; nucleotides not matched to a gene: 9. CDR3 bases: TGTGCCAGCAGGGATCCAATTAGCGGGAGCTCCTACGAGCAGTACTTC. Protein: CASRDPISGSSYEQYF.

V gene TRBV5-1 combines with J gene TRBJ1-1, with D hard to call. V lost 1 base to trimming and J lost 0 bases, with 7 bases between them. The CDR3 has 14 residues. Germline V gene sequence: CDR1 SGHRS, CDR2 YFSETQ. The CDR3 loop reads CASSLQDLNTEAFF. The CDR3 nucleotides are TGCGCCAGCAGCTTGCAGGACTTGAACACTGAAGCTTTCTTT.

The V call is TRBV19, the J call TRBJ2-6, with D tentatively TRBD1 (7 bases). Germline V gene lookup returns CDR1 LNHDA and CDR2 SQIVND (reference sequence). The CDR3 totals 16 residues. The germline V and J ends were trimmed by 11 bases and 0 bases, with 17 bases remaining between them. CDR3 loop: CAGIDRDSSGANVLTF. CDR3 bases: TGTGCCGGAATCGACAGGGACTCCTCTGGGGCCAACGTCCTGACTTTC. Using reference TRBV19 and TRBJ2-6 for the parts outside the CDR3, the full variable domain is DGGITQSPKYLFRKEGQNVTLSCEQNLNHDAMYWYRQDPGQGLRLIYYSQIVNDFQKGDIAEGYSVSREKKESFPLTVTSAQKNPTAFYLCAGIDRDSSGANVLTFGAGSRLTVL.

The chain uses TRBV14 and TRBJ2-7; D call uncertain. This CDR3 is 15 amino acids long. Trimming took off 2 bases at V and 0 bases at J, with 11 bases between the two ends. The germline gives CDR1 SGHDN, CDR2 FVKESK. CDR3 in amino acids: CASSQKSVSSYEQYF. As DNA, the CDR3 is TGTGCCAGCAGCCAAAAGAGCGTGAGCTCCTACGAGCAGTACTTC.

V and J are TRBV4-1 and TRBJ2-1; no reliable D call. This CDR3 comprises 15 residues. The germline gives CDR1 MGHRA, CDR2 YSYEKL. V lost 0 bases, J lost 4 bases, and 10 bases lay in between. The CDR3 DNA sequence: TGCGCCAGCAGCCAAGAGCCAGATTTGTACAATGAGCAGTTCTTC. It specifies CASSQEPDLYNEQFF.

The V gene is TRBV5-1, the J gene TRBJ2-5, with a possible D match to TRBD2 (5 bases). Deletions cut 0 bases from V and 2 bases from J, with 17 bases between. CDR1 is SGHRS, CDR2 YFSETQ, per germline. CDR3 size: 17 residues. The CDR3 bases are TGCGCCAGCAGCTTGGCCACGGGATTGCGGGTACAAGAGACCCAGTACTTC. It translates to CASSLATGLRVQETQYF.

The chain combines TRBV18 with TRBJ1-6, with D uncertain. There are 14 residues in the CDR3. Trimming removed 5 bases at V and 8 bases at J, with 13 bases between. Germline V lookup: CDR1 KGHSH, CDR2 LQKENI. The CDR3 loop reads CASSSGSVDSPLHF. The CDR3 nucleotides are TGTGCCAGCTCAAGCGGTTCCGTAGATTCACCCCTCCACTTT.

This clone was detected a few times. The CDR3 sequence: CASSYSGTGNYGYTF. CDR3 DNA: TGTGCCAGCAGTTACTCCGGGACAGGGAACTATGGCTACACCTTC. The chain is built from TRBV6-5 and TRBJ1-2, with TRBD1 matching over 9 bases. Germline V gene sequence: CDR1 MNHEY, CDR2 SVGAGI. The CDR3 totals 15 residues. V was pared by 0 bases and J by 2 bases, with 1 base of the junction left unmatched.

The chain has TRBV7-2 and TRBJ2-5, with a possible D match to TRBD1 (7 bases). This CDR3 region has 16 residues. V gave up 3 bases and J gave up 1 base, with 15 bases separating them. Germline V CDR1 and CDR2: SGHTA, FQGNSA. CDR3 DNA sequence: TGTGCCAGCAGCTTGGCAGGGGGGCTCCTCCAAGAGACCCAGTACTTC. Protein sequence: CASSLAGGLLQETQYF.

This clone was counted between two and nine times. V is TRBV19 and J is TRBJ2-2; perhaps TRBD2 as D (6 bases). Germline lookup yields CDR1 LNHDA and CDR2 SQIVND (reference sequence). This CDR3 has 15 residues. The V end was cut by 7 bases, the J end by 5 bases, with 17 bases between. The CDR3 nucleotides are TGTGCCAGTAAGGTCACGGGAGTAGGGACCGGGGAGCTGTTTTTT. Translated: CASKVTGVGTGELFF. Variable domain in full (rest from reference TRBV19 and TRBJ2-2): DGGITQSPKYLFRKEGQNVTLSCEQNLNHDAMYWYRQDPGQGLRLIYYSQIVNDFQKGDIAEGYSVSREKKESFPLTVTSAQKNPTAFYLCASKVTGVGTGELFFGEGSRLTVL.

The V call is TRBV18, the J call TRBJ2-7; D is undetermined. The CDR3 consists of 12 residues. V was cut by 5 bases and J by 2 bases, with 7 bases left in between. Germline V gives CDR1 KGHSH, CDR2 LQKENI. The CDR3 DNA reads TGTGCCAGCTCAACAGAAACCTACGAGCAGTACTTC. Translated, it gives CASSTETYEQYF.

This chain links TRBV11-2 with TRBJ2-7; maybe TRBD1 (7 bases). The V end was cut by 5 bases, the J end by 3 bases, with 14 bases between. The CDR3 is made up of 14 amino acids. The V gene's germline CDR1 is SGHAT and CDR2 FQNNGV. CDR3 in DNA: TGTGCCAGCAGCCCGCGGGGACAGAGCTACGAGCAGTACTTC. This gives the protein CASSPRGQSYEQYF. Drawing the rest from reference TRBV11-2 and TRBJ2-7, the complete variable domain is EAGVAQSPRYKIIEKRQSVAFWCNPISGHATLYWYQQILGQGPKLLIQFQNNGVVDDSQLPKDRFSAERLKGVDSTLKIQPAKLEDSAVYLCASSPRGQSYEQYFGPGTRLTVT.

The count of this clone is one. This chain connects TRBV6-2 or TRBV6-3 to TRBJ1-4; D call uncertain. CDR3 size: 15 residues. V was pared by 4 bases and J by 0 bases, with 9 bases between. Germline V gene data show CDR1 as MNHEY and CDR2 as SVGEGT. The CDR3 DNA reads as TGTGCCAGCAGTTTGGACGGGGCAACTAATGAAAAACTGTTTTTT. Translation: CASSLDGATNEKLFF.

The genes are TRBV7-9 and TRBJ2-2; 9 bases agree with TRBD2. The V gene's germline CDR1 is SEHNR and CDR2 FQNEAQ (reference sequence). The CDR3 spans 17 residues. After removal of 5 bases from V and 6 bases from J, the junction contained 13 bases not matched to a gene. In DNA, the CDR3 is TGTGCCAGCAGCGTACCGGGACTAGCCCAAGGGCCCGGGGAGCTGTTTTTT. Translation: CASSVPGLAQGPGELFF. The full variable domain, rest sourced from reference TRBV7-9 and TRBJ2-2, is DTGVSQNPRHKITKRGQNVTFRCDPISEHNRLYWYRQTLGQGPEFLTYFQNEAQLEKSRLLSDRFSAERPKGSFSTLEIQRTEQGDSAMYLCASSVPGLAQGPGELFFGEGSRLTVL.

The sample holds one count of this clone. The rearrangement joins TRBV5-1 to TRBJ2-1; TRBD2 aligns across 8 bases. Germline V gene data show CDR1 as SGHRS and CDR2 as YFSETQ. The V gene end was trimmed by 0 bases and the J gene end by 8 bases; junction bases not matched to a gene: 10. The CDR3 length is 16 residues. The CDR3 region has the DNA TGCGCCAGCAGCTTGGGTATAGCGGGGTCCTGGGATGAGCAGTTCTTC. Amino acids: CASSLGIAGSWDEQFF. Together with reference TRBV5-1 and TRBJ2-1, the CDR3 gives the full variable domain: KAGVTQTPRYLIKTRGQQVTLSCSPISGHRSVSWYQQTPGQGLQFLFEYFSETQRNKGNFPGRFSGRQFSNSRSEMNVSTLELGDSALYLCASSLGIAGSWDEQFFGPGTRLTVL.

DNA for the CDR3: TGTGCCAGCAGTCCAGACTACAATGAGCAGTTCTTC. Translation: CASSPDYNEQFF. J is TRBJ2-1 and V is TRBV12-3 or TRBV12-4; no reliable D call. This CDR3 has 12 residues. The germline V and J ends were trimmed by 5 bases and 3 bases, with 5 bases remaining between them.

V is TRBV7-8 and J is TRBJ1-1; TRBD1 aligns across 7 bases. Germline CDR1 reads SGHVS; CDR2 reads FQNEAQ. This CDR3 comprises 16 residues. V was pared by 5 bases and J by 2 bases, with 11 bases of the junction left unmatched. The CDR3 here is CASSGNRGLLNTEAFF. CDR3 nucleotide sequence: TGTGCCAGCAGCGGAAACAGGGGACTTCTTAACACTGAAGCTTTCTTT.

With regard to this clone: Additional DNA sequences in this sample encode the identical CDR3. This chain uses TRBV11-2 with TRBJ2-7; 9 bases are shared with TRBD1. CDR3 length: 13 amino acids. V trimming: 4 bases; J trimming: 6 bases; junction bases outside the gene matches: 4. CDR1 SGHAT and CDR2 FQNNGV come from the germline V gene. CDR3 protein: CASSWDREGEQYF. Written as DNA, the CDR3 is TGTGCCAGCAGCTGGGACAGGGAAGGCGAGCAGTACTTC. The variable domain in full, with the rest retrieved from reference TRBV11-2 and TRBJ2-7, is EAGVAQSPRYKIIEKRQSVAFWCNPISGHATLYWYQQILGQGPKLLIQFQNNGVVDDSQLPKDRFSAERLKGVDSTLKIQPAKLEDSAVYLCASSWDREGEQYFGPGTRLTVT.

The chain is built from TRBV6-4 and TRBJ2-1, with 9 bases that match TRBD2. Looked up from germline, CDR1 is MRHNA and CDR2 is SNTAGT. CDR3 length: 15 amino acids. Unmatched junction bases numbered 5, after V lost 7 bases and J lost 1 base. The CDR3 sequence is CASKKTSGSYNEQFF. The CDR3 nucleotides read TGTGCCAGCAAGAAGACTAGCGGATCCTACAATGAGCAGTTCTTC.

This chain joins TRBV6-5 and TRBJ1-2; 7 bases align to TRBD1. The CDR3 spans 15 residues. Germline V gene lookup returns CDR1 MNHEY and CDR2 SVGAGI. The V segment lost 6 bases and the J segment 4 bases; nucleotides outside the gene matches: 11. CDR3 bases: TGTGCCAGCAGCGATCCCAGGGGGACGGTCTATGGCTACACCTTC. This encodes CASSDPRGTVYGYTF.

The chain recombines TRBV18 with TRBJ2-7; TRBD2 is a possible D gene (7 bases). The V gene lost 3 bases and the J gene lost 6 bases, with 21 bases spanning the gap. From germline, CDR1 is KGHSH and CDR2 LQKENI. The CDR3 runs 16 residues. CDR3 DNA: TGTGCCAGCTCACCCGCCGGACGGGGGGCGCCTATCGAGCAGTACTTC. It translates to CASSPAGRGAPIEQYF. The full variable domain, completed using reference TRBV18 and TRBJ2-7, is NAGVMQNPRHLVRRRGQEARLRCSPMKGHSHVYWYRQLPEEGLKFMVYLQKENIIDESGMPKERFSAEFPKEGPSILRIQQVVRGDSAAYFCASSPAGRGAPIEQYFGPGTRLTVT.